This T cell receptor (beta chain) appears in the sequencing data of a study of beta chain features in type 1 diabetes. Germline V gene lookup returns CDR1 SEHNR and CDR2 FQNEAQ (reference sequence). The V segment lost 11 bases and the J segment 9 bases; nucleotides outside the gene matches: 9. The CDR3 runs to 13 residues. Whole-study findings and limits: Among type 1 diabetes patients, VDJ junctions had fewer insertions and more deletions. Sampled from patients, naive, central memory and Treg TCRB repertoires appeared more similar than those sampled from healthy donors.

Expressed TCRB transcripts were sequenced, since all the RNA that had been isolated was reverse transcribed. The table came from immunoSEQ multiplex PCR; TCRdb's copy has only in-frame clones and leaves some out. Counted here are fewer than 200,000 clones, under 9.5% occurring once; the ten biggest clones make up almost 0.65%. Every single donor gave one heparinised blood draw, and these averaged about 120 mL. As to this clone: Its antigen remains unidentified.

Sequencing was performed on central memory CD4+ T cells from blood. This chain joins TRBV7-9 and TRBJ2-1, with 11 bases lining up with TRBD2. The clonotype comes from a man younger than 35 in good health. The CDR3 spells CACRVAGGIEQFF. The CDR3 nucleotides are TGTGCCTGCCGGGTAGCGGGGGGGATTGAGCAGTTCTTC.